This T cell receptor beta chain is from a study of OX40 agonist ivuxolimab in advanced cancers. Whole-study context: The group had a mean age of about 60 years, ranged from roughly 23 to 85, and was 82.7% male. Study-wide findings and caveats: The work left the antigen specificity of expanded peripheral T cells undetermined.

Worth noting for this clone: Antigen: not known.

Here immunoSEQ multiplex PCR was the method, and the copy in TCRdb shows in-frame clones only, minus some. This table holds 85,000 to 120,000 clones, approximately 90% found once. The sequence derives from an adult with an advanced solid tumor such as melanoma, head and neck, liver or kidney cancer. This material consisted of CD4+ or CD8+ T cells sorted from blood, taken in a trial of the OX40 agonist ivuxolimab.

The CDR3 protein is CASEEDSGTGYEQYF. The CDR3 DNA sequence: TGTGCCAGCGAGGAAGATTCCGGGACAGGCTACGAGCAGTACTTC. The V call is TRBV28, the J call TRBJ2-7; the match to TRBD1 covers 8 bases. Trimming took 8 bases from V and 3 from J; bases not matched to a gene: 12. CDR1 is MDHEN and CDR2 is SYDVKM in the germline V gene. The CDR3 consists of 15 residues.